This T cell receptor beta chain was found in a study of identical twins. Findings and caveats of the study: Sharing of beta out-of-frame sequences by twins showed a weaker excess.

This clonotype was counted ten times or more. The target antigen is unknown. TCRdb reprocessed the 5' RACE reads with MiXCR, giving one entry per CDR3 protein. The sample shows about 660,000 distinct CDR3 sequences, around 8.3% of them seen only once. The CDR3 loop spans 12 amino acids. CDR1 and CDR2 (germline): KGHDR, SFDVKD. The V end lost 6 bases, the J end lost 3 bases, and 8 bases lay between the germline ends. These records were also assigned to another study, of yellow fever vaccine responses in identical twins.

The sequence was obtained from a woman aged 18-29 years in good health. Sequenced material: PBMCs. The V and J genes are TRBV24-1 and TRBJ2-7; D possibly uses TRBD1 or TRBD2 (5 bases each). CDR3 protein: CATSRGDYEQYF. As DNA, the CDR3 is TGTGCCACCAGTCGAGGGGACTACGAGCAGTACTTC.